The rows below give T cell receptor beta chains drawn from one sample of a study of cytomegalovirus exposure and HLA in healthy donors. Generated by immunoSEQ multiplex PCR, the TCRdb table keeps only in-frame clones and is missing some. The table includes approximately 190,000 clones, around four fifths detected once. The sequenced sample consisted of PBMCs. The receptors here all came from a man aged 18 to 30 in good health and CMV-seropositive. CDR3s include the opening cysteine and the closing phenylalanine or tryptophan. D genes are given only for firm matches. Clone size is given for some rows only: seen once, a few or many times, or a class if the clone is expanded.

TRBV10-3,TRBD2,few,TRBJ2-5,TGTGCCATCAGCGTTAGCGGGGATCAAGAGACCCAGTACTTC,CAISVSGDQETQYF
TRBV7-9,TRBD1,.,TRBJ1-2,TGTGCCAGCAGCTTAATAGCGGGACAGGGGGGCGGCTACACCTTC,CASSLIAGQGGGYTF
TRBV2,.,.,TRBJ2-3,TGTGCCAGATTGGCCCCTGAATCCCCCGCAGATACGCAGTATTTT,CARLAPESPADTQYF
TRBV5-1,.,.,TRBJ2-6,TGCGCCAGCAGCAGGGGTCATGGGGCTCAGCAGGGGGCCAACGTCCTGACTTTC,CASSRGHGAQQGANVLTF
TRBV30,.,.,TRBJ1-4,TGTGCCTGGACAGCAACTAATGAAAAACTGTTTTTT,CAWTATNEKLFF
TRBV29-1,TRBD1,.,TRBJ2-6,TGCAGCGTTGAGTCGGAGACAGGGGGCGCTGGGGCCAACGTCCTGACTTTC,CSVESETGGAGANVLTF
TRBV30,.,.,TRBJ2-7,TGTGCCTGGAATGCGGCCTCCTACGAGCAGTACTTC,CAWNAASYEQYF
TRBV5-6,.,.,TRBJ2-7,TGTGCCAGCAGCTTGGGCCTAGATACCTACGAGCAGTACTTC,CASSLGLDTYEQYF
TRBV4-1,TRBD2,.,TRBJ2-7,TGCGCCAGCAGCCAAGGCCTTAGCGGGAGGGCGGGGGAGCAGTACTTC,CASSQGLSGRAGEQYF
TRBV5-1,.,.,TRBJ2-7,TGCGCCAGCAGCCTCCTGGCGGAGACCTACGAGCAGTACTTC,CASSLLAETYEQYF
TRBV6-5,TRBD1,.,TRBJ1-2,TGTGCCAGCAGTGACAGGGGGCGGAGAGGCTACACCTTC,CASSDRGRRGYTF
TRBV2,TRBD1,.,TRBJ2-6,TGTGCCAGCAGGCTACAGGGGTTGGGAGGGGCCAACGTCCTGACTTTC,CASRLQGLGGANVLTF
TRBV5-1,TRBD2,.,TRBJ2-5,TGCGCCAGCAGCGTCAGCGGGAGTTTAGAGACCCAGTACTTC,CASSVSGSLETQYF
TRBV27,.,.,TRBJ2-3,TGTGCCAGCAGTTTATCCCAGGGTACAGATACGCAGTATTTT,CASSLSQGTDTQYF
TRBV7-8,TRBD1,.,TRBJ2-2,TGTGCCAGCAGCTTAGACAGGGGGCCCGGGGAGCTGTTTTTT,CASSLDRGPGELFF
TRBV7-3,TRBD1,.,TRBJ2-5,TGTGCCAGCAGCGTTAGACAGGGCCAAGAGACCCAGTACTTC,CASSVRQGQETQYF
TRBV6-1,.,.,TRBJ2-7,TGTGCCAGCCGCTATTGGGGAGGCTACGAGCAGTACTTC,CASRYWGGYEQYF
TRBV2,.,.,TRBJ2-1,TGTGCCAGCAGTGAAGTTTCCGCCTACAATGAGCAGTTCTTC,CASSEVSAYNEQFF
TRBV28,.,.,TRBJ2-7,TGTGCCAGCAGTCTTCCTACAGCCTACGAGCAGTACTTC,CASSLPTAYEQYF
TRBV2,TRBD2,once,TRBJ2-7,TGTGCCAGCAACGGCGGGAGTTCATCCTACGAGCAGTACTTC,CASNGGSSSYEQYF
TRBV9,.,.,TRBJ1-2,TGTGCCAGCAGCGTAGGGGGAGGGCCTGGGGGCTACACCTTC,CASSVGGGPGGYTF
TRBV7-2,TRBD2,.,TRBJ2-7,TGTGCCAGCAGCCGCATAGCGGGAGGACCGAACTCGGAGCAGTACTTC,CASSRIAGGPNSEQYF
TRBV7-9,TRBD2,.,TRBJ2-3,TGTGCCAGCAGGGGGGGAGCGCTAGCGGGAGAGACAGATACGCAGTATTTT,CASRGGALAGETDTQYF
TRBV7-2,.,few,TRBJ2-2,TGTGCCAGCAGCTTGTCACAGGTGAACACCGGGGAGCTGTTTTTT,CASSLSQVNTGELFF
TRBV4-3,TRBD1,.,TRBJ2-5,TGCGCCAGCAGCCAAGACCCCGACAGGGAAGGGGAGACCCAGTACTTC,CASSQDPDREGETQYF
TRBV5-4,.,many,TRBJ2-4,TGTGCCAGCAGCGCCCCGGACACGGACGGGAACATTCAGTACTTC,CASSAPDTDGNIQYF
TRBV30,.,.,TRBJ1-1,TGTGCCTGGAGCATCCAGAACACTGAAGCTTTCTTT,CAWSIQNTEAFF
TRBV5-1,TRBD1,.,TRBJ1-2,TGCGCCAGCAGCTTACGACAGGGGGCGGGCGGCTACACCTTC,CASSLRQGAGGYTF
TRBV5-1,TRBD2,once,TRBJ2-3,TGCGCCAGCAGCTTGGAGCTAGCGGACAACACAGATACGCAGTATTTT,CASSLELADNTDTQYF
TRBV7-2,TRBD2,.,TRBJ2-2,TGTGCCAGCAGCGCGCTCGCGGGAGGGCCGGGCACCGGGGAGCTGTTTTTT,CASSALAGGPGTGELFF
TRBV11-2,.,.,TRBJ2-2,TGTGCCAGCAGCTTAGTCTGGACAGCTAACACCGGGGAGCTGTTTTTT,CASSLVWTANTGELFF
TRBV9,TRBD2,once,TRBJ2-3,TGTGCCAGCAGCGCGGGGTCTAGCGGGAGGGCCATCACAGATACGCAGTATTTT,CASSAGSSGRAITDTQYF
TRBV28,TRBD1,.,TRBJ2-7,TGTGCCAGCAGTTTATTAGGCGGGACAGGGGCCTACGAGCAGTACTTC,CASSLLGGTGAYEQYF
TRBV2,.,.,TRBJ2-7,TGTGCCAGCCTCAACTATCCCTACGAGCAGTACTTC,CASLNYPYEQYF
TRBV28,.,.,TRBJ1-2,TGTGCCAGCAGTTTACAGGGGAGCAACTATGGCTACACCTTC,CASSLQGSNYGYTF
TRBV5-1,.,.,TRBJ2-7,TGCGCCAGCAGCGACAGAGAAGGACAAAACTACGAGCAGTACTTC,CASSDREGQNYEQYF
TRBV2,.,.,TRBJ1-5,TGTGCCAGCAGTGAAATAGTAGGGGGCAATCAGCCCCAGCATTTT,CASSEIVGGNQPQHF